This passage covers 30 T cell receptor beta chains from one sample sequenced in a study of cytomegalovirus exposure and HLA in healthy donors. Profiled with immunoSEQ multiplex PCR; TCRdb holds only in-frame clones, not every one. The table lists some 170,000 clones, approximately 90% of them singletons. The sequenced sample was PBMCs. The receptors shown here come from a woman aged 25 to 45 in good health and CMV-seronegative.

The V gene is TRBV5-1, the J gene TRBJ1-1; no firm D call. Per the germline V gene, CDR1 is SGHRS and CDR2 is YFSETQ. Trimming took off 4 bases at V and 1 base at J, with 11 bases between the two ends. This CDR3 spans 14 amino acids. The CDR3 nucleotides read TGCGCCAGCAGCCCTGCCACGGGGAACACTGAAGCTTTCTTT. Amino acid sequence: CASSPATGNTEAFF.

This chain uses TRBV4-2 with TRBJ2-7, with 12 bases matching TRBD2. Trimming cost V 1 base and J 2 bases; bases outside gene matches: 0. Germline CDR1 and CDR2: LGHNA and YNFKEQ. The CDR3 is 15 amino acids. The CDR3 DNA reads TGTGCCAGCAGCCAAGCTAGCGGGGGGGCCTACGAGCAGTACTTC. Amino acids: CASSQASGGAYEQYF.

CDR3 sequence: CASSLLGGEQYF. The CDR3 bases are TGTGCCAGCAGCTTATTAGGGGGCGAGCAGTACTTC. The genes are TRBV11-2 and TRBJ2-7; possibly TRBD1 for D (6 bases). In germline, CDR1 is SGHAT, CDR2 FQNNGV. This CDR3 comprises 12 residues. Trimming stripped 2 bases from V and 6 bases from J, with 8 bases between.

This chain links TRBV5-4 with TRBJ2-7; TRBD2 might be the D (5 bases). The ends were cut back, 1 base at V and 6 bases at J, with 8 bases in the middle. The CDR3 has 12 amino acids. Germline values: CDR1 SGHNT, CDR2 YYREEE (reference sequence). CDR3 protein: CASSLPGSEQYF. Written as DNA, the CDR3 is TGTGCCAGCAGCTTGCCGGGATCCGAGCAGTACTTC.

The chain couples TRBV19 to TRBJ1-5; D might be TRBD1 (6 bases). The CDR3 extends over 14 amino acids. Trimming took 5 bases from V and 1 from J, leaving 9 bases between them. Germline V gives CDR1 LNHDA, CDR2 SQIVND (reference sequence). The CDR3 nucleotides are TGTGCCAGTAGTTCGACAGGAAGCAATCAGCCCCAGCATTTT. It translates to CASSSTGSNQPQHF.

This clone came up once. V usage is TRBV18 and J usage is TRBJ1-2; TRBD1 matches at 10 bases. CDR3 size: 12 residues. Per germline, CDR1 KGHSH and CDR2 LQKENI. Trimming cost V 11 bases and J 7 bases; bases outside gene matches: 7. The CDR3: CAGRDRGSGYTF. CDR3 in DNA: TGTGCCGGCCGGGACAGGGGCTCTGGCTACACCTTC.

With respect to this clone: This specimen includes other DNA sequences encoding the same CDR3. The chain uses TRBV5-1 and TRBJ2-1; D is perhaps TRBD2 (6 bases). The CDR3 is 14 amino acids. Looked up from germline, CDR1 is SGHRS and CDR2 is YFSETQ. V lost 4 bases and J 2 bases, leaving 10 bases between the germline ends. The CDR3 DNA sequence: TGCGCCAGCAGCCCGTCGGGGGCCTACAATGAGCAGTTCTTC. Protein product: CASSPSGAYNEQFF.

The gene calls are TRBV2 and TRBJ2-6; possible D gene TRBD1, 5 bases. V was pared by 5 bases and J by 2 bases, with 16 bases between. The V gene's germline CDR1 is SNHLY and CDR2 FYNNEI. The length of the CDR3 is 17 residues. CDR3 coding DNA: TGTGCCAGCAGTAGGGGCAGCCACGTACCTGGGGCCAACGTCCTGACTTTC. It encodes CASSRGSHVPGANVLTF.

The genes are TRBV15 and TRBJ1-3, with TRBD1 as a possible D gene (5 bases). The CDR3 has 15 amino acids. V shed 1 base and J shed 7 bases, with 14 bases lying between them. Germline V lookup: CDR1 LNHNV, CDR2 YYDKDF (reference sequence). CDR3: CATSRADRLRNTIYF. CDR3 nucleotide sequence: TGTGCCACCAGCAGAGCCGACAGATTAAGGAACACCATATATTTT.

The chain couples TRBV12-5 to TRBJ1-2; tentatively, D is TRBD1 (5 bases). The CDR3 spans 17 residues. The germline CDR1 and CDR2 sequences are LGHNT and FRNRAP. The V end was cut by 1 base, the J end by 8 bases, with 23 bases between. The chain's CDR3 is CASGLALGQGAMGGYTF. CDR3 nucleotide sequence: TGTGCTAGTGGTTTGGCACTCGGGCAGGGTGCGATGGGGGGCTACACCTTC.

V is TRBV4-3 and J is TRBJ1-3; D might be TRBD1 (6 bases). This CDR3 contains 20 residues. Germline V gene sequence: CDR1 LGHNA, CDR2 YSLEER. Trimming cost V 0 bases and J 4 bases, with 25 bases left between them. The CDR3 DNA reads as TGCGCCAGCAGCCAAGAGCATTTCGGGGGGAGGGGGGTAAAGGGAAACACCATATATTTT. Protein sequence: CASSQEHFGGRGVKGNTIYF.

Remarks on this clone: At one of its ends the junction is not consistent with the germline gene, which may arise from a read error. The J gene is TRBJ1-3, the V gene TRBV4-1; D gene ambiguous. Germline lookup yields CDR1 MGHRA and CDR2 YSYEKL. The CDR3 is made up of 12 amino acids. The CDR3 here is CASSQDLYQRVF. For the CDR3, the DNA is TGCGCCAGCAGCCAAGATTTGTACCAACGGGTTTTT.

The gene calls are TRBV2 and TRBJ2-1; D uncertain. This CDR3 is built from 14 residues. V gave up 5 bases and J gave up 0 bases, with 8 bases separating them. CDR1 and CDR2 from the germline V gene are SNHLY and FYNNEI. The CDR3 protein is CASSSRGSYNEQFF. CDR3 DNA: TGTGCCAGCAGTTCCCGCGGCTCCTACAATGAGCAGTTCTTC.

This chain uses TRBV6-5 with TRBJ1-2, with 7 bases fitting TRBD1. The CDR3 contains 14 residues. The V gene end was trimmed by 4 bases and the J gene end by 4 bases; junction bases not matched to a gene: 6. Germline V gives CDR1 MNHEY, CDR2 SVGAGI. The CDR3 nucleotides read TGTGCCAGCAGTTCACGGGACAGAGCCTATGGCTACACCTTC. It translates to CASSSRDRAYGYTF.

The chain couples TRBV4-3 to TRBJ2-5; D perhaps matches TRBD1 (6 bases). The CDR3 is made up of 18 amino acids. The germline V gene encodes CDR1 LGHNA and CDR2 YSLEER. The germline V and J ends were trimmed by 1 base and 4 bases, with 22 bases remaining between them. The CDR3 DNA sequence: TGCGCCAGCAGCCAAGGGGGGCTTTCAGGGGTGTTGAGAGAGACCCAGTACTTC. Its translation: CASSQGGLSGVLRETQYF.

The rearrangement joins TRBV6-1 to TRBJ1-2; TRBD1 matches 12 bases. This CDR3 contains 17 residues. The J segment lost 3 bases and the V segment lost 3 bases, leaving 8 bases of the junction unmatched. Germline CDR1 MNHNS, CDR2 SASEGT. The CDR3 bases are TGTGCCAGCAGTGAGTTGGGACAGGGGGCTTCCGACTATGGCTACACCTTC. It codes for CASSELGQGASDYGYTF.

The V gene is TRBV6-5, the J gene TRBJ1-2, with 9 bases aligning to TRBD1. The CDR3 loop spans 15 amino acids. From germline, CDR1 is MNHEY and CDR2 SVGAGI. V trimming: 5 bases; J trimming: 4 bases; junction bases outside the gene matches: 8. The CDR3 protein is CASSPRQGETYGYTF. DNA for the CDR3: TGTGCCAGCAGTCCCCGACAGGGGGAGACCTATGGCTACACCTTC.

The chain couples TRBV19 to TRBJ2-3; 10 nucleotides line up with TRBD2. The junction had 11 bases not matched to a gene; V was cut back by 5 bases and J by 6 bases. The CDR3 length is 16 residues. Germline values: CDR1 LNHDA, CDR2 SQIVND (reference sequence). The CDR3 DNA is TGTGCCAGTAGTGCCAACGTAGCGGGGGGCGGGGATACGCAGTATTTT. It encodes CASSANVAGGGDTQYF.

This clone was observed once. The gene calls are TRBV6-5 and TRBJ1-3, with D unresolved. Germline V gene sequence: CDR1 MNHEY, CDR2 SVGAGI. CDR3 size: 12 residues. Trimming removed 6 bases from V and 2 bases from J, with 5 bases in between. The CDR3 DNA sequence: TGTGCCAGCAGGTCCGCTGGAAACACCATATATTTT. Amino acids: CASRSAGNTIYF.

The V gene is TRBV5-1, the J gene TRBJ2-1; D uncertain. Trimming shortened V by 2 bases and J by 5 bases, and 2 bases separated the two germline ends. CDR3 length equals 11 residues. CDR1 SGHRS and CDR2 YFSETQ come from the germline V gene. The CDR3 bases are TGCGCCAGCAGCTTTAACAATGAGCAGTTCTTC. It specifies CASSFNNEQFF.

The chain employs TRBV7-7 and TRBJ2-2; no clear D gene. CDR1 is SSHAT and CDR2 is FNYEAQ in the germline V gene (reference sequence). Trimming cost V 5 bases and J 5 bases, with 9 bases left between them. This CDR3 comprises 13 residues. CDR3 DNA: TGTGCCAGCAGCGGAGTCCGAACCGGGGAGCTGTTTTTT. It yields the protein CASSGVRTGELFF.

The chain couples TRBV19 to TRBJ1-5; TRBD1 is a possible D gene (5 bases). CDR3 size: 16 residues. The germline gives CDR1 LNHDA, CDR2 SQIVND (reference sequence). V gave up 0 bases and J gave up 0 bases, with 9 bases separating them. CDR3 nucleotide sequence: TGTGCCAGTAGTATAGATCTGGACAATAGCAATCAGCCCCAGCATTTT. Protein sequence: CASSIDLDNSNQPQHF.

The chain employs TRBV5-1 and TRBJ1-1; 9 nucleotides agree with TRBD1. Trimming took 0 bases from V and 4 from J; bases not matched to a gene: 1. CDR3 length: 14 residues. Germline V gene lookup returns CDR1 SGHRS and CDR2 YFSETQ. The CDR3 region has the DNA TGCGCCAGCAGCTTGGGGACAGGGGTCACTGAAGCTTTCTTT. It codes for CASSLGTGVTEAFF.

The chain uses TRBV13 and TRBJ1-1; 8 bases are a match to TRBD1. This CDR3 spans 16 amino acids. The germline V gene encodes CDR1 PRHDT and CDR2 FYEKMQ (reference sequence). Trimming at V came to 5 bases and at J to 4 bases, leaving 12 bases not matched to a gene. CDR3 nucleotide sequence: TGTGCCAGCAGCCATTATCAGGGGGCGCGTGGCACTGAAGCTTTCTTT. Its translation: CASSHYQGARGTEAFF.

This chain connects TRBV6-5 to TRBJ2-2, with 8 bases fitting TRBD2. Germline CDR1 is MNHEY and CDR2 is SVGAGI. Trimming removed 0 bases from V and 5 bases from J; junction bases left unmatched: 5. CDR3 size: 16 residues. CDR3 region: CASSYSSGGWTGELFF. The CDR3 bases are TGTGCCAGCAGTTACTCGAGCGGGGGTTGGACCGGGGAGCTGTTTTTT.

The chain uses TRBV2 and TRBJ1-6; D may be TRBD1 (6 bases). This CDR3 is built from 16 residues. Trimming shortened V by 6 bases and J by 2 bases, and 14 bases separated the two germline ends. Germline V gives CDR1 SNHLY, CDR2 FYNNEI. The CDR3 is CASRKHRDAYNSPLHF. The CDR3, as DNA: TGTGCCAGCAGGAAACACAGGGACGCCTATAATTCACCCCTCCACTTT.

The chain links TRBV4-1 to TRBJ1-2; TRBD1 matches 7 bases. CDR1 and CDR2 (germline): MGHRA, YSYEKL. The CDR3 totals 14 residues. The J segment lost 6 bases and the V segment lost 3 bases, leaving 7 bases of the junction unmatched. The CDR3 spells CASSQTGTRDGYTF. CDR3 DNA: TGCGCCAGCAGCCAGACAGGGACAAGGGATGGCTACACCTTC.

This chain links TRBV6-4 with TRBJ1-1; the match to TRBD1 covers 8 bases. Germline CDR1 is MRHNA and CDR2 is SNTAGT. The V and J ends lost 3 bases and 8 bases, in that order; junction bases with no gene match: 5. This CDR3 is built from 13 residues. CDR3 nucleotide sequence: TGTGCCAGCAGTGATTCCGACAGGGGAGAAGCTTTCTTT. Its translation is CASSDSDRGEAFF.

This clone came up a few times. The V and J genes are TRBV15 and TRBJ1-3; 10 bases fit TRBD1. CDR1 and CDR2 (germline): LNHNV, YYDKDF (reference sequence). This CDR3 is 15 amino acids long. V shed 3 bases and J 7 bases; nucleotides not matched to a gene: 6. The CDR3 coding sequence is TGTGCCACCAGCAGCCGGGACAGGGGCGGCAACACCATATATTTT. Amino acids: CATSSRDRGGNTIYF.

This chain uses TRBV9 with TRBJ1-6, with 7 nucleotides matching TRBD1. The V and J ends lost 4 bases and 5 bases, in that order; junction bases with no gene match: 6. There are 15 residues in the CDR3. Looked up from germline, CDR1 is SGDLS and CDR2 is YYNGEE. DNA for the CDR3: TGTGCCAGCAGCCAGAGGGGACAGAATAATTCACCCCTCCACTTT. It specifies CASSQRGQNNSPLHF. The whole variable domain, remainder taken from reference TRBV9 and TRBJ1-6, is DSGVTQTPKHLITATGQRVTLRCSPRSGDLSVYWYQQSLDQGLQFLIQYYNGEERAKGNILERFSAQQFPDLHSELNLSSLELGDSALYFCASSQRGQNNSPLHFGNGTRLTVT.